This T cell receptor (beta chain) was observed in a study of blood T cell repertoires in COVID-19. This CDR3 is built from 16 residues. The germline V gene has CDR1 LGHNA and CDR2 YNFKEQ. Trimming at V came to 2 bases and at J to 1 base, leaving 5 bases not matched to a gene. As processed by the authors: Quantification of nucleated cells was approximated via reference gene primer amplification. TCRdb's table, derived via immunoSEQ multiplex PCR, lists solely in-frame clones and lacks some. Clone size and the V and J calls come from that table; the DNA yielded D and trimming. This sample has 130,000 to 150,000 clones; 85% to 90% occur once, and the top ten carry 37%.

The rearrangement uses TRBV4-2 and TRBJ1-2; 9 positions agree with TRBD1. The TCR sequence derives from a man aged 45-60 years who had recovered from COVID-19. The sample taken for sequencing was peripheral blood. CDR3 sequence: CASSQRTGDFNYGYTF. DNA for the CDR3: TGTGCCAGCAGCCAAAGGACAGGGGACTTTAACTATGGCTACACCTTC.